This is a list of T cell receptor beta chains from one sample in a study of T cell changes during pregnancy in multiple sclerosis. Sequencing was performed with immunoSEQ multiplex PCR; in TCRdb, only in-frame clones are kept and a portion is missing. The sample has 70,000 to 95,000 clones; 90% to 95% are singletons. The source material was peripheral blood, sampled in the first trimester of pregnancy. The receptors shown here come from a female donor with multiple sclerosis, enrolled in a pregnancy study. Each CDR3 is given with its conserved first and last residue. D genes are given only for firm matches.

J,V,D,length,CDR3,DNA
TRBJ1-1,TRBV18,.,16,CASSPPGIGRAFGAFF,TGTGCCAGCTCGCCCCCAGGGATCGGGCGCGCATTTGGAGCTTTCTTT
TRBJ1-2,TRBV6-1,.,14,CASSKTFPGYGYTF,TGTGCCAGCAGTAAAACCTTTCCGGGCTATGGCTACACCTTC
TRBJ2-3,TRBV27,.,14,CASRRAGGTDTQYF,TGTGCCAGCAGACGGGCGGGCGGCACAGATACGCAGTATTTT
TRBJ2-7,TRBV14,TRBD2,16,CASSQLPGLAAYEQYF,TGTGCCAGCAGCCAACTCCCGGGACTAGCGGCCTACGAGCAGTACTTC
TRBJ1-2,TRBV11-2,.,14,CASSLDPGQYGYTF,TGTGCCAGCAGCTTAGATCCGGGACAATATGGCTACACCTTC
TRBJ2-3,TRBV21-1,.,20,CATGLLAGTSGAGGTDTQYF,TGTGCCACGGGGCTCCTCGCGGGGACTAGCGGGGCGGGAGGCACAGATACGCAGTATTTT
TRBJ2-2,TRBV27,.,18,CASRTASIRTEGTGELFF,TGTGCCAGCAGGACCGCAAGCATAAGGACAGAGGGCACCGGGGAGCTGTTTTTT
TRBJ2-1,TRBV5-1,TRBD2,15,CASSLGTSGGDEQFF,TGCGCCAGCAGCTTGGGGACTAGCGGGGGGGATGAGCAGTTCTTC
TRBJ2-1,TRBV5-1,TRBD2,16,CASVLGAAGSYNEQFF,TGCGCCAGCGTCTTAGGTGCAGCGGGGTCCTACAATGAGCAGTTCTTC
TRBJ1-6,TRBV7-6,.,12,CASSLGGGPLHF,TGTGCCAGCAGCTTAGGCGGTGGACCCCTCCACTTT
TRBJ2-5,TRBV10-3,TRBD1,15,CAISETGTGSETQYF,TGTGCCATCAGTGAGACCGGGACAGGGAGCGAGACCCAGTACTTC
TRBJ2-1,TRBV7-3,.,13,CASSPGGPGEQFF,TGTGCCAGCAGCCCGGGGGGCCCCGGTGAGCAGTTCTTC
TRBJ2-7,TRBV29-1,.,12,CSVVTEIYEQYF,TGCAGCGTTGTAACAGAGATCTACGAGCAGTACTTC